This T cell receptor beta chain was documented in a study of CD8+ T cells in alopecia areata. About the study: The SALT score measured affected scalp surface percentage in treated patients.

Germline V CDR1 and CDR2: KGHSH, LQKENI. The CDR3 sequence is 14 residues long. Trimming stripped 2 bases from V and 9 bases from J, with 14 bases between. Treatment reported: oral pan-JAK inhibitor, 5-10 mg twice daily. Reverse transcribed after extraction, RNA yielded cDNA as the sequencing template. Sequencing was performed with immunoSEQ multiplex PCR; in TCRdb, only in-frame clones are kept and a portion is missing. The profile shows about 280,000 clones, more than 45% of them singletons. The study's findings and limits: Although TCR sharing was seen in mice, sharing across patients was less clear, possibly for HLA-related reasons.

With respect to this clone: Its antigen is currently unknown.

The specimen comprised CD4+ T cells sorted from blood, sampled at week 24, from a patient treated with tofacitinib. The V gene is TRBV18, the J gene TRBJ1-5, with a possible D match to TRBD1 (5 bases). The clonotype comes from a human donor with alopecia areata. CDR3: CASSPNGDDPPQHF. The CDR3 bases are TGTGCCAGCTCACCAAATGGGGACGACCCGCCCCAGCATTTT.